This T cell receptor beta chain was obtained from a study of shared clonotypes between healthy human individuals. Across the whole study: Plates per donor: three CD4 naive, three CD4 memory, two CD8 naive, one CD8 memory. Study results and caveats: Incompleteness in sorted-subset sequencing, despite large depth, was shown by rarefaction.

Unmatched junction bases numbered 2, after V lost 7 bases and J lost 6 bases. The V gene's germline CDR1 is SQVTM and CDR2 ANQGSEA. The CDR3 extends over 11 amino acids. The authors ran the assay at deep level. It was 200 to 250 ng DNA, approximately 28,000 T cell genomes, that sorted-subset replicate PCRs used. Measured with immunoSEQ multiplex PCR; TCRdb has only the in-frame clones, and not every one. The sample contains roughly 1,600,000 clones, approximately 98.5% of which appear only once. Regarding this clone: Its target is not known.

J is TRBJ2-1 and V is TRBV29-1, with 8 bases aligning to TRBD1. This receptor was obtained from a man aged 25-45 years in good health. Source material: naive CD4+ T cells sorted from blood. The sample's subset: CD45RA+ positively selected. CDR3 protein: CSGGQANEQFF. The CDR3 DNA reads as TGCAGCGGGGGACAGGCCAATGAGCAGTTCTTC.